The entry below describes one T cell receptor (beta chain). CDR1 is SGHRS and CDR2 is YFSETQ in the germline V gene. V gave up 2 bases and J gave up 4 bases; unmatched junction bases: 1. The CDR3 totals 15 residues. Alongside a J-beta primer mix, a sample-barcoded 5' primer served in a second PCR lasting roughly 6 to 12 cycles. CDR3-containing paired-end reads numbered at least 3 million in each sample. One entry per CDR3 protein results from TCRdb running MiXCR on the 5' RACE reads. Of hundreds of thousands of distinct CDR3 sequences detected, roughly 20% appear once; the ten largest clones hold roughly 3.9%. This record comes from a study of blood T cells in healthy people across ages.

The sample comprised blood. The receptor comes from a man between 65 and 80 years old in good health. The V gene is TRBV5-1, the J gene TRBJ2-2; 11 nucleotides match TRBD2. The CDR3 reads CASSFTSGSTGELFF. For the CDR3, the DNA is TGCGCCAGCAGCTTTACTAGCGGGAGCACCGGGGAGCTGTTTTTT.